Presented here are 2 T cell receptor beta chains from one specimen sequenced in a study of human T cells and chemical hapten exposure. Specified time point: pre-sensitization, week 0. The treatment here: therapeutic diphenylcyclopropenone sensitization with weekly scalp DPC. TCRdb itself ran the RACE reads through MiXCR, one entry per CDR3 protein. Among some 39,000 distinct CDR3 sequences, 7.5% to 9% were seen once, and the ten largest hold 1% to 1.5%. Sequenced here: whole blood, sampled in connection with sensitization to the hapten diphenylcyclopropenone (DPC). The receptors originated from a woman aged 45-65 years with alopecia areata. Some clones in this sample may be carry-over from other donors' samples.

This chain connects TRBV20-1 to TRBJ2-3; perhaps D is TRBD1 or TRBD2 (5 bases each). Between the trimmed V and J ends, which lost 3 bases and 4 bases, there was a span of 14 bases. Per germline, CDR1 DFQATT and CDR2 SNEGSKA (reference sequence). This CDR3 has 14 amino acids. The CDR3 sequence is CSARGPRVPDTQYF. CDR3 nucleotide sequence: TGCAGTGCTAGGGGACCCCGGGTACCAGATACGCAGTATTTT.

The chain uses TRBV20-1 and TRBJ2-7; TRBD2 is a possible D gene (6 bases). Looked up from germline, CDR1 is DFQATT and CDR2 is SNEGSKA (reference sequence). Trimming cost V 6 bases and J 0 bases, with 12 bases left between them. This CDR3 comprises 13 residues. The CDR3 loop reads CSACPGDSYEQYF. The CDR3 DNA reads TGCAGTGCCTGTCCGGGGGACTCCTACGAGCAGTACTTC.